The TCR beta chain described here comes from a study of blood T cell repertoires in COVID-19. Some clones are missing from TCRdb's copy, which holds only in-frame ones; the method was immunoSEQ multiplex PCR. Among some 270,000 clones, 75% to 90% were seen once, and the ten largest hold approximately 11%. Germline lookup yields CDR1 SGHTA and CDR2 FQGNSA. The V and J ends lost 4 bases and 8 bases respectively, with 6 bases between them. The CDR3 runs 12 residues. The clonotype comes from a woman aged 70-85 years with acute or convalescent COVID-19. Sequences were obtained from peripheral blood. The chain employs TRBV7-2 and TRBJ1-6; D possibly corresponds to TRBD1 (6 bases). CDR3 sequence: CASSSGDSPLHF. The CDR3 DNA reads as TGTGCCAGCAGCTCAGGGGATTCACCCCTCCACTTT.